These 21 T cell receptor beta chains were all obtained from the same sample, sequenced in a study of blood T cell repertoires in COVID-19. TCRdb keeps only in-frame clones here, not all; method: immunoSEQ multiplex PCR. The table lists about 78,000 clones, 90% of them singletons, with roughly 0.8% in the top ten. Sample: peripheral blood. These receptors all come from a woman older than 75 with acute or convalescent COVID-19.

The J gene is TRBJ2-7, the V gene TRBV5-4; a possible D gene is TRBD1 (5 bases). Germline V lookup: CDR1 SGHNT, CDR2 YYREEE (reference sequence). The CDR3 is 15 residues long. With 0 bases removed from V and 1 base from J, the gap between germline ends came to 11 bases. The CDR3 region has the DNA TGTGCCAGCAGCTTGGAGCAGGGATTATCCTACGAGCAGTACTTC. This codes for CASSLEQGLSYEQYF.

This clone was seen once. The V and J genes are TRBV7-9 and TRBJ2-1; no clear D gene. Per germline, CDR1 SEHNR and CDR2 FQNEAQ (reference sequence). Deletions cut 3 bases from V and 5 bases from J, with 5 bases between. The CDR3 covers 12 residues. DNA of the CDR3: TGTGCCAGCAGCTTCGCGGACAATGAGCAGTTCTTC. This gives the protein CASSFADNEQFF. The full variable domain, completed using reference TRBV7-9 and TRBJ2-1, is DTGVSQNPRHKITKRGQNVTFRCDPISEHNRLYWYRQTLGQGPEFLTYFQNEAQLEKSRLLSDRFSAERPKGSFSTLEIQRTEQGDSAMYLCASSFADNEQFFGPGTRLTVL.

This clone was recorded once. CDR3 loop: CASRRDRGNTGELFF. The CDR3 DNA reads as TGTGCCAGTAGGAGGGACAGGGGGAACACCGGGGAGCTGTTTTTT. The V call is TRBV19, the J call TRBJ2-2; 10 positions agree with TRBD1. CDR1 is LNHDA and CDR2 is SQIVND in the germline V gene (reference sequence). With 6 bases clipped from V and 1 base from J, the junction kept 2 bases outside the gene matches. CDR3 size: 15 residues. The full variable domain, rest sourced from reference TRBV19 and TRBJ2-2, is DGGITQSPKYLFRKEGQNVTLSCEQNLNHDAMYWYRQDPGQGLRLIYYSQIVNDFQKGDIAEGYSVSREKKESFPLTVTSAQKNPTAFYLCASRRDRGNTGELFFGEGSRLTVL.

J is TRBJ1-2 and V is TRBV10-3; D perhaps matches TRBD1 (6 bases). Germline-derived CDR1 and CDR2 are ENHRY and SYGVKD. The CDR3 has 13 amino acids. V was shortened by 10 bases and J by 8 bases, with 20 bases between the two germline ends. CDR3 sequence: CATGDKSPGGYTF. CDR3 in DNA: TGTGCCACCGGGGACAAAAGCCCCGGCGGCTACACCTTC.

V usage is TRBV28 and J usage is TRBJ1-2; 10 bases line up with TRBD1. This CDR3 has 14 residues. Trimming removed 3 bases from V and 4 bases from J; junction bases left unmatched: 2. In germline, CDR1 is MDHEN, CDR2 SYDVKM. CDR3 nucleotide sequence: TGTGCCAGCAGTTTGGGGGACAGGGGCTATGGCTACACCTTC. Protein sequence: CASSLGDRGYGYTF.

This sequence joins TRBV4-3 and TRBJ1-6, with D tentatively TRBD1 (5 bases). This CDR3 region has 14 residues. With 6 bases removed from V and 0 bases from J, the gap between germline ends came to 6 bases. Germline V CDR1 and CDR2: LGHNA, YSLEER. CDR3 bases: TGCGCCAGCAGGGACATCTCCTATAATTCACCCCTCCACTTT. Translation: CASRDISYNSPLHF.

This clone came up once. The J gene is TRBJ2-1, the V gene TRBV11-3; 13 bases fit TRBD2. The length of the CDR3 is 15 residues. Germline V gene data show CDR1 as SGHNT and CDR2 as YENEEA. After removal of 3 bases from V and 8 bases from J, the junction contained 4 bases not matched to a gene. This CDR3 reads CASSFNGLAGDEQFF. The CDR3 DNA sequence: TGTGCCAGCAGCTTTAATGGACTAGCGGGAGATGAGCAGTTCTTC.

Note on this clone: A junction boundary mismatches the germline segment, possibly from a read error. CDR3 protein: CAGRQGVGEKLFF. The DNA for the CDR3 is TGTGCCGGCAGACAGGGCGTGGGTGAAAAACTGTTTTTT. V usage is TRBV2 and J usage is TRBJ1-4, with 7 bases matching TRBD1. Germline loops: CDR1 SNHLY, CDR2 FYNNEI. There are 13 residues in the CDR3.

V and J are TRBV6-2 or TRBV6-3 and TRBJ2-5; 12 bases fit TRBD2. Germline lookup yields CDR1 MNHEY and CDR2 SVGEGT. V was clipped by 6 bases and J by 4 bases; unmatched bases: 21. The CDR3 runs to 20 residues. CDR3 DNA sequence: TGTGCCAGCAGCCAGATTAGGAGTAGACTAGCGGGGGCTGGCAGAGAGACCCAGTACTTC. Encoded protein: CASSQIRSRLAGAGRETQYF.

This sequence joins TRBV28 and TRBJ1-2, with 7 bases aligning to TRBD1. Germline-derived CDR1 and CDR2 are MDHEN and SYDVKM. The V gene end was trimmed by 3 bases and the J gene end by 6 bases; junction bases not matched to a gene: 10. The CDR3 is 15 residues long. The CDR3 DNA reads TGTGCCAGCAGTTTGGCGAACAGGGGAAGCGATGGCTACACCTTC. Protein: CASSLANRGSDGYTF.

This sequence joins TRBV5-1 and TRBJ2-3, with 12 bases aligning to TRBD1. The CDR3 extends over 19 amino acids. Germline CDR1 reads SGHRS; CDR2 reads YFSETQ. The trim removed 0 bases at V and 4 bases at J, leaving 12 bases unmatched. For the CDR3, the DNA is TGCGCCAGCAGCTTGGGCTTCGGGACAGGGGGCGCGAGGGCAGATACGCAGTATTTT. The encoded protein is CASSLGFGTGGARADTQYF.

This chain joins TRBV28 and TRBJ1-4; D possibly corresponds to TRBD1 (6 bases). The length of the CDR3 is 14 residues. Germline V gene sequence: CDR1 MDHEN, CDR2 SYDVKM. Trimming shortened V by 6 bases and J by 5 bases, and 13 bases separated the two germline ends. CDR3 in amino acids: CASSSGDRNEKLFF. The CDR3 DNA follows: TGTGCCAGCAGCTCAGGGGACCGGAATGAAAAACTGTTTTTT.

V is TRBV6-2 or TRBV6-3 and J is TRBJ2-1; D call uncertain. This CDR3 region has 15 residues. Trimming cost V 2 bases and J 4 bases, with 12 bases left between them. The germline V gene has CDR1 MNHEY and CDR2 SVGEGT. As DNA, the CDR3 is TGTGCCAGCAGTTACGGCCGGGTTACATACAATGAGCAGTTCTTC. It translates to CASSYGRVTYNEQFF.

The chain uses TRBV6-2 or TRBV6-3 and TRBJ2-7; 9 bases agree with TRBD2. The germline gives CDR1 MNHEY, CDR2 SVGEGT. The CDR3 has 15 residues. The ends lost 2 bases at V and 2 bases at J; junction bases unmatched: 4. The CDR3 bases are TGTGCCAGCAGTTACACAGCGGGGGGTACCTACGAGCAGTACTTC. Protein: CASSYTAGGTYEQYF.

The CDR3 sequence: CASSPDRAEDTQYF. In DNA, the CDR3 is TGCGCCAGCTCCCCGGACAGGGCGGAGGATACGCAGTATTTT. V and J are TRBV5-1 and TRBJ2-3; the match to TRBD1 covers 8 bases. Germline V gives CDR1 SGHRS, CDR2 YFSETQ. This CDR3 has 14 amino acids. V gave up 7 bases and J gave up 6 bases; unmatched junction bases: 10.

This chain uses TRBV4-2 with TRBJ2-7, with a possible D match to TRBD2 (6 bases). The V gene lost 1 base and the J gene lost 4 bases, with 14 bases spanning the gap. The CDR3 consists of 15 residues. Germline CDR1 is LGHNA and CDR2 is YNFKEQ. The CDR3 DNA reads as TGTGCCAGCAGCCAAGGGGGAAGCGGGCCTTACGAGCAGTACTTC. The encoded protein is CASSQGGSGPYEQYF.

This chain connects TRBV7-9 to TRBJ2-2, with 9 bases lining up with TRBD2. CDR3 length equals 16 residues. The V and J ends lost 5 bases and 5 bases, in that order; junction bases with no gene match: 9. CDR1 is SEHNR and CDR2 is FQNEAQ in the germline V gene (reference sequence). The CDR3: CASSPRAGGPTGELFF. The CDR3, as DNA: TGTGCCAGCAGCCCCCGGGCGGGAGGGCCTACCGGGGAGCTGTTTTTT.

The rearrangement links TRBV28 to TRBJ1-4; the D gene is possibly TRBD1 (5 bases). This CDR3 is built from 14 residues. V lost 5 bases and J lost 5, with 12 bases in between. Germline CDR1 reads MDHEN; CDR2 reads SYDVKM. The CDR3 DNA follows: TGTGCCAGCAGTAAAACAGGCTTGAATGAAAAACTGTTTTTT. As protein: CASSKTGLNEKLFF. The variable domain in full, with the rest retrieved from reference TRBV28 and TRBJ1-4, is DVKVTQSSRYLVKRTGEKVFLECVQDMDHENMFWYRQDPGLGLRLIYFSYDVKMKEKGDIPEGYSVSREKKERFSLILESASTNQTSMYLCASSKTGLNEKLFFGSGTQLSVL.

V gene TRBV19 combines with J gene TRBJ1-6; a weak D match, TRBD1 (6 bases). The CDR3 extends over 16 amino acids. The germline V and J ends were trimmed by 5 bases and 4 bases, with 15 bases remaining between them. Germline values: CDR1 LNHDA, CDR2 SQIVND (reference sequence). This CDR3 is CASSPRQEVYNSPLHF. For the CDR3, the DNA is TGTGCCAGTAGTCCCCGACAGGAGGTTTATAATTCACCCCTCCACTTT.

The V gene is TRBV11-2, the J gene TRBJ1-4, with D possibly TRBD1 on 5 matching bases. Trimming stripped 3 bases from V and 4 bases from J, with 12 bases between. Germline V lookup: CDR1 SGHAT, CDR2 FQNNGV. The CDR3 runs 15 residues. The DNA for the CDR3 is TGTGCCAGCAGCTTGTATGGGAGGGGTAATGAAAAACTGTTTTTT. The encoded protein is CASSLYGRGNEKLFF.

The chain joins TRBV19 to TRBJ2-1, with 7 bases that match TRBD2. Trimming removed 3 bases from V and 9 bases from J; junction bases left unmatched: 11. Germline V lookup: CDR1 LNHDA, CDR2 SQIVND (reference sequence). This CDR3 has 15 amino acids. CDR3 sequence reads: CASSIARTRMSEQFF. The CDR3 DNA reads TGTGCCAGTAGTATTGCTCGGACTAGGATGAGTGAGCAGTTCTTC. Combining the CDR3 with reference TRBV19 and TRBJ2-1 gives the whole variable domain DGGITQSPKYLFRKEGQNVTLSCEQNLNHDAMYWYRQDPGQGLRLIYYSQIVNDFQKGDIAEGYSVSREKKESFPLTVTSAQKNPTAFYLCASSIARTRMSEQFFGPGTRLTVL.